The entry below gives a single TCR beta chain sequence along with its context. The sample originates from a study of T cell responses to AZD1222 COVID-19 vaccine. Germline V gene lookup returns CDR1 MNHEY and CDR2 SMNVEV (reference sequence). CDR3 length: 15 amino acids. The ends lost 6 bases at V and 0 bases at J; junction bases unmatched: 4. TCRdb's table, derived via immunoSEQ multiplex PCR, lists solely in-frame clones and lacks some. The sample has about 92,000 clones; around nine tenths are singletons. The receptor was isolated from an adult in good health. The genes are TRBV27 and TRBJ2-7; 11 positions agree with TRBD2. The specimen comprised peripheral blood, sampled on day 0 of AZD1222 vaccination. This CDR3 reads CASRRLAGPSYEQYF. The DNA for the CDR3 is TGTGCCAGCAGACGACTAGCGGGACCCTCCTACGAGCAGTACTTC.